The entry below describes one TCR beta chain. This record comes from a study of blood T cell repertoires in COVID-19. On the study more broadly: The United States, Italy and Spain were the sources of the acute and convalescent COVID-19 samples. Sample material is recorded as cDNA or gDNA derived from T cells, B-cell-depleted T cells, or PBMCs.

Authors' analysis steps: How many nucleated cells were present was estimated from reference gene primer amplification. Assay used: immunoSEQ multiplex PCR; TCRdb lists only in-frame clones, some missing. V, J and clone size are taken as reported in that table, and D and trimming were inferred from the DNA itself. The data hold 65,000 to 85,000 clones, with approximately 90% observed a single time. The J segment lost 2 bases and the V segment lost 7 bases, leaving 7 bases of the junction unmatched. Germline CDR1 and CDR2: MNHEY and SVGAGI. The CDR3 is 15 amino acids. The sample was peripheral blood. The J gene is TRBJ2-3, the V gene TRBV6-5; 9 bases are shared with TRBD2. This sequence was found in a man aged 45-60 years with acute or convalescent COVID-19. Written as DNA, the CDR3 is TGTGCCAGCACCAGACTAGCGGCAGTCACAGATACGCAGTATTTT. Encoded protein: CASTRLAAVTDTQYF.